The present T cell receptor beta chain was sequenced within a study of CD8 T cells in Susac syndrome (dated by TCRdb to the late 2010s). At the level of the whole study: Of the Susac syndrome patients who were sequenced, more than 5 had clinically active disease and eight were in clinical remission. At blood withdrawal, Susac syndrome patients were therapy-naive, treated with corticosteroids (with IVIg additionally given to some), or treated with IVIg alone. Whether CD8+ T cell activation and differentiation in Susac syndrome was antigen driven was tested using repertoire sequencing. What the work shows at the level of the full study, not this receptor alone: The number of individuals in the TCR sequencing and HLA analysis was recognized as being relatively small. In the CD4+ T cell repertoire of Susac syndrome patients, clonal expansion was not detected.

High-throughput TCR beta sequencing profiled peripheral blood CD8+ and CD4+ T cells from healthy donors, Susac syndrome patients and multiple sclerosis patients. Recently defined diagnostic criteria for definite or probable disease were met by the Susac syndrome patients. Bulk CD8+ and CD4+ T cells were purified by magnetic negative isolation, while CD8+ TEMRA cells were enriched using FACS. Blood was drawn into EDTA tubes, processed within 24 hours, and PBMCs were isolated by density gradient centrifugation. PBMCs intended for TCR sequencing were cryopreserved in liquid nitrogen and thawed later in a water bath at 37 degrees C. A purity of at least 90% was achieved for sorted or isolated CD4+, CD8+ and CD8+ TEMRA cells. V is shortened by 5 bases, J by 4 bases, and the region joining them spans 11 bases. The CDR3 runs 14 residues from the cysteine to the phenylalanine. Here the CDR3 DNA is all that survives: 42 bases in frame from base 1. Reading the germline V gene gives CDR1 SNHLY and CDR2 FYNNEI.

RNA was extracted using the RNeasy kit, and about 0.5 to 1 microgram was reverse transcribed with random hexamers. TCR beta CDR3 regions were amplified with the immunoSEQ multiplex PCR assay covering 54 Vbeta and 13 Jbeta segments. To correct PCR amplification bias, a synthetic template baseline was used for both primer optimization and computational correction. On the study's bioinformatics: Reads were annotated to V, D and J genes per IMGT and analyzed with immunoSEQ Analyzer, keeping only productive sequences. Clonality was calculated as one minus the Shannon entropy normalized by log2 of the number of productive unique sequences. For each patient and control, public and private clones were evaluated within the 100 most prevalent clones. Clones were defined as Susac-specific if absent from the healthy and MS cohorts, from 1052 published viral clones and from other ImmuneACCESS disease sequences. The public reads were run again by TCRdb, first through fastp at Q25 and then through MiXCR, and only productive beta chains were kept. A single entry per CDR3 protein holds the most common genes and DNA from its merged rows. For this entry, the V and J calls and clone size follow TCRdb and not the study's own pipeline. Here the sample has roughly 190,000 distinct CDR3 sequences; roughly nine tenths occur a single time. Together, the top ten hold 0.087% of the sample.

With regard to this clonotype: Which antigen it targets is not known. No quality values exist for individual bases; no much larger clone is one base distant.

The material sequenced was CD4+ T cells from PBMCs. This chain is built from TRBV2 and TRBJ1-4; no D gene call is confident. The origin of this receptor is a human donor with Susac syndrome. The DNA reads TGTGCCAGCAGTCGAACGGGGAGTAATGAAAAACTGTTTTTT. Its product reads: CASSRTGSNEKLFF.